The rows below give T cell receptor beta chains drawn from one sample of a study of cytomegalovirus exposure and HLA in healthy donors. TCRdb's table, derived via immunoSEQ multiplex PCR, lists solely in-frame clones and lacks some. The sample has 200,000 to 250,000 clones, approximately 81% seen once; the top ten hold 1% to 1.5%. The specimen sequenced was PBMCs. These TCRs come from a human donor in good health. Both conserved end residues are trimmed from each CDR3. A D gene is named only where the DNA matches it firmly.

TRBD1 | TRBV2 | ASSPWEGGLNEQY
. | TRBV5-6 | ASSWAQGTVNTEAF
TRBD2 | TRBV6-5 | ASASGAHHTDTQY
TRBD2 | TRBV2 | ASRAGTSARLEQF
. | TRBV27 | ASSYRFYSNQPQH
. | TRBV14 | ASSQEQGGTEAF
TRBD2 | TRBV6-5 | ASSPTSGSYEQY
TRBD2 | TRBV19 | ASSVGTSGYTDTQY
. | TRBV18 | ASSSSSDEQY
TRBD2 | TRBV5-8 | ASSLGLAVDLEQY
. | TRBV4-2 | ASSQDNVRSSYNEQF
. | TRBV5-4 | ASSLVLVDNEQF
TRBD1 | TRBV19 | ACGQGTDTQY
. | TRBV7-2 | ASSPDRMSYEQY
TRBD1 | TRBV7-9 | ASSAYRGVDTEAF
TRBD1 | TRBV2 | ASSRDSPYGYT
. | TRBV6-5 | ASRPGILLAYEQY
TRBD1 | TRBV10-3 | AISEPTRGRTEAF
TRBD2 | TRBV5-4 | ASSLTSGLYNEQF
TRBD1 | TRBV6-6 | ASSYSRQGDGEQY
. | TRBV28 | ASSLQSRDTQY
TRBD1 | TRBV30 | AWNGQGTNQPQH
. | TRBV18 | ASSPGAAETQY
TRBD2 | TRBV6-1 | ASSEALAGDDTQY
. | TRBV7-2 | ASRLGGLSSYEQY
. | TRBV30 | AWKLTRAGELF
TRBD2 | TRBV4-2 | ASSVQTSEAYNEQF
TRBD1 | TRBV7-2 | ASRGGAGGGYGYT
TRBD2 | TRBV7-9 | ASSSLSGSSYEQY
TRBD1 | TRBV28 | ASSLVLSGGSGNTIY
. | TRBV6-1 | ASSEGGTSREKLF
. | TRBV11-3 | ASSFTGLNTEAF
. | TRBV28 | ASSLGGGGPGSLNYGYT
. | TRBV10-3 | AISEHGGSTDTQY
TRBD1 | TRBV29-1 | SVGLTGRTGNTIY
. | TRBV4-3 | ASSQERAGDQPQH
. | TRBV6-5 | ASSLRGLEYNEQF
TRBD2 | TRBV28 | ASSLMASGVLYNEQF
. | TRBV18 | ASSPTGRTVNEKLF
TRBD2 | TRBV9 | ASRGNGGSGLNEQF
. | TRBV7-9 | ASSLAPSSSSYNEQF
. | TRBV5-4 | ASTTGQETQY
TRBD2 | TRBV7-7 | ASSLRRLAAGVSYEQY
TRBD1 | TRBV9 | ASGTAYREETQY
TRBD2 | TRBV9 | ASSVASGTSGAQQETQY
TRBD2 | TRBV5-1 | ASSRTSDRTDTQY
. | TRBV4-3 | ASSRLSPPLNTEAF
TRBD1 | TRBV9 | ASSIHPGQGARATDNEQF
. | TRBV6-6 | ASQLDSDQPQH
. | TRBV5-8 | ASSVGNRVNQPQH
. | TRBV29-1 | TLSMNTEAF
TRBD1 | TRBV29-1 | SGTGGNEQY
TRBD1 | TRBV30 | AWRGQGNTGELF
TRBD1 | TRBV7-2 | ASSDGAGGNIQY